This T cell receptor (beta chain) was observed in a study of tumor-infiltrating lymphocytes in primary liver carcinoma. This clonotype was counted a few times. Given a much more abundant clone one base away, this may be a read error. A primer matching the constant region was used to make TCR beta cDNA from 450 to 550 ng of total RNA. For TCR beta, libraries were produced by three nested multiplex PCR rounds using slightly modified ARM-PCR. TCRdb independently ran MiXCR on the multiplex PCR reads; one entry per CDR3 protein. The sample has approximately 110,000 distinct CDR3 sequences, 50% to 65% seen once. For each extraction, RNA and DNA were obtained together from around 20-30 mg of unsorted bulk tissue. In every tumor sample, viable tumor cells made up over 75%. This sequence originates from a woman aged 60 to 75 with primary liver carcinoma and hepatitis B virus infection. The sequenced sample was liver tumor tissue from sampling region 1. Subset indicated: tumor region T1, superior pole.

CDR3 DNA sequence: TGTGTCATCAGTGGCCAGGCTGGCACAGATACGCAGTATTTT. Translating gives CVISGQAGTDTQYF. The chain recombines TRBV10-3 with TRBJ2-3; no clear D. Germline V CDR1 and CDR2: ENHRY, SYGVKD. CDR3 length: 14 amino acids.